The entry below gives a single T cell receptor beta chain sequence along with its context. Its target is unknown. This specimen comes from a study of T cell repertoires in cytomegalovirus infection. Study-wide context: Both a matching HLA type and CMV infection were indicated by public TCR beta signatures. Study-wide points: Clonotype analysis showed dominance of the ex vivo response by HLA-C-restricted CMV-specific TCR beta clonotypes. CMV carriers having the relevant HLA were flagged by cumulative public TCR beta family frequency.

The germline CDR1 and CDR2 sequences are SGHVS and FQNEAQ. This CDR3 region has 18 residues. Germline trimming cut 4 bases from V and 8 bases from J; bases unmatched to any gene: 15. In TCRdb, the reads were re-called with MiXCR into one record per CDR3 protein. The sample records about 740,000 distinct CDR3 sequences, roughly 36% being singletons. The clonotype originates from a human donor in good health (CMV status not recorded). Some clones in this sample may be carry-over from other donors' samples. The chain carries TRBV7-8 and TRBJ2-1; 12 positions match TRBD2. The sequenced sample consisted of PBMCs. The CDR3 loop is CASSSPQLAGGPGDEQFF. CDR3 nucleotide sequence: TGTGCCAGCAGCTCCCCCCAGCTAGCGGGAGGGCCAGGGGATGAGCAGTTCTTC.